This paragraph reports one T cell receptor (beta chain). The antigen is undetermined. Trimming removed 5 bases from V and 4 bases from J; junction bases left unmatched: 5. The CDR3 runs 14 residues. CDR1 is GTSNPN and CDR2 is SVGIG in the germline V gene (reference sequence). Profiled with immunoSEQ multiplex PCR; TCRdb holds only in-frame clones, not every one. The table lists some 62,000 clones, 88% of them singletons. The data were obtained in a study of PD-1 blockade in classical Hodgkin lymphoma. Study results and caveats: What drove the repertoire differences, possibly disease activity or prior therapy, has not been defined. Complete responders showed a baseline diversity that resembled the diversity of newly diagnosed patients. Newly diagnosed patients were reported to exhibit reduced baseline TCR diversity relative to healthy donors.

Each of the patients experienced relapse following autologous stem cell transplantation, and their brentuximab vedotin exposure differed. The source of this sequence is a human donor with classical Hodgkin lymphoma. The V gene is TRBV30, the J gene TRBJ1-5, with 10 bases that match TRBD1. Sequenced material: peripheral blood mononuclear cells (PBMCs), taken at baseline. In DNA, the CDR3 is TGTGCCTGGGGGACAGGGGACTATAATCAGCCCCAGCATTTT. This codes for CAWGTGDYNQPQHF.